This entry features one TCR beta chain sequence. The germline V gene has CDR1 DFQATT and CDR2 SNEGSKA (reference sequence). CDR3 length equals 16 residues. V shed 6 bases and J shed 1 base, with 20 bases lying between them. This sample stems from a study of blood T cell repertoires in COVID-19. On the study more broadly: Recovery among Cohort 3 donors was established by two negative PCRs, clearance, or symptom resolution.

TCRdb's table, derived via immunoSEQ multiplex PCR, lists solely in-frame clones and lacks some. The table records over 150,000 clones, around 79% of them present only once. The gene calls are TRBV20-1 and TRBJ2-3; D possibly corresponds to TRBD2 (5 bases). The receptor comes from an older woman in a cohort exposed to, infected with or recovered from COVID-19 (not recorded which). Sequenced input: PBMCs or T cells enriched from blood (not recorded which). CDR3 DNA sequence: TGCAGTGCCAGTTCACCGGGTCGGGGTGGCACAGATACGCAGTATTTT. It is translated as CSASSPGRGGTDTQYF.